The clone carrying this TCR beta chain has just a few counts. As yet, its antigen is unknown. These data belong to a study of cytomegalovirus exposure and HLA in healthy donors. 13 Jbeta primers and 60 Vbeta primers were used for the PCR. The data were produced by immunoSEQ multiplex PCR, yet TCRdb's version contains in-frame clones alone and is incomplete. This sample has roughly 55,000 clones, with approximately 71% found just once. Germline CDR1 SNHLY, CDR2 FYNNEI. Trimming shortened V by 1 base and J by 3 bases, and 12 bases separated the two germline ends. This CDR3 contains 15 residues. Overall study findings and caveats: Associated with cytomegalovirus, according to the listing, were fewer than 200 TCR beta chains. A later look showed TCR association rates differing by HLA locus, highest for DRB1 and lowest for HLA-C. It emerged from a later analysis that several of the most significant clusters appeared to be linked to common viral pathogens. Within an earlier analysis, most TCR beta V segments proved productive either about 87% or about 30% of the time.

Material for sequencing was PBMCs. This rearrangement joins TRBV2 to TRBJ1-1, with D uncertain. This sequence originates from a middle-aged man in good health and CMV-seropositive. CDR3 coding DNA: TGTGCCAGCAGTGAAGAAAGGACTACAGACACTGAAGCTTTCTTT. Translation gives CASSEERTTDTEAFF.